The rows below give T cell receptor beta chains drawn from one sample of a study of shared clonotypes between healthy human individuals. Libraries were prepared by immunoSEQ multiplex PCR; TCRdb keeps only in-frame clonotypes and omits some of them. The table includes approximately 340,000 clones, roughly 70% detected once. Sequences were obtained from memory CD4+ T cells sorted from blood. These receptors all come from a man under 40 in good health. The CDR3 runs from the conserved cysteine through the conserved F or W. The order of the fields is J gene, clone size, D gene, V gene, CDR3 protein, CDR3 DNA. D genes are given only for firm matches. Rows give clone size only sometimes, using once, few, many, or a class for an expanded clone.

>TRBJ2-4|few|.|TRBV5-1
CASSLATPPNIQYF
TGCGCCAGCAGCTTGGCGACCCCACCAAACATTCAGTACTTC
>TRBJ1-2|.|.|TRBV7-9
CASSFGALNRNYGYTF
TGTGCCAGCAGCTTCGGGGCTTTGAACCGTAACTATGGCTACACCTTC
>TRBJ2-1|.|TRBD1|TRBV2
CASGRQGANNEQFF
TGTGCCAGCGGGAGACAGGGGGCCAACAATGAGCAGTTCTTC
>TRBJ2-5|.|.|TRBV5-4
CASSLVQGRETQYF
TGTGCCAGCAGCTTGGTCCAGGGGCGCGAGACCCAGTACTTC
>TRBJ2-1|many|TRBD1|TRBV6-6
CASRGTGGFYSEQFF
TGTGCCAGCAGGGGGACAGGGGGTTTCTATAGTGAGCAGTTCTTC
>TRBJ2-7|few|.|TRBV4-1
CASSQGQPRYEQYF
TGCGCCAGCAGCCAGGGACAACCCCGCTACGAGCAGTACTTC
>TRBJ1-5|few|.|TRBV19
CASSIFERRGSNQPQHF
TGTGCCAGTAGTATTTTCGAACGTCGGGGTAGCAATCAGCCCCAGCATTTT
>TRBJ2-7|.|.|TRBV27
CASSSYSDYEQYF
TGTGCCAGCAGTTCTTATAGCGACTACGAGCAGTACTTC
>TRBJ1-4|once|.|TRBV7-2
CASTRQPNEKLFF
TGTGCCAGCACCCGACAGCCTAATGAAAAACTGTTTTTT
>TRBJ1-5|.|.|TRBV19
CASSQVAGNQPQHF
TGTGCCAGTAGCCAGGTGGCGGGCAATCAGCCCCAGCATTTT